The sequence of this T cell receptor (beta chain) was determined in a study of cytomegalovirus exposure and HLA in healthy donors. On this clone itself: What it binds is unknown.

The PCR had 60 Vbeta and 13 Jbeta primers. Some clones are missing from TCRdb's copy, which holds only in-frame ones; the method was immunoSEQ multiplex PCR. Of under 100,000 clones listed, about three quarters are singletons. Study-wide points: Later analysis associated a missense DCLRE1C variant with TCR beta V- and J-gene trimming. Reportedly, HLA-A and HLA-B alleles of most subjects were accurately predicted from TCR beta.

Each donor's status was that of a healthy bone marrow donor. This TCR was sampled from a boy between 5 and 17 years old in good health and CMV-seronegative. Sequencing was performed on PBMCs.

The CDR3 region is CASSVASGTRVSYEQYF. For the CDR3, the DNA is TGTGCCAGCAGCGTAGCCTCCGGGACACGGGTCTCCTACGAGCAGTACTTC. The chain employs TRBV9 and TRBJ2-7, with D maybe TRBD1 (6 bases). The germline V and J ends were trimmed by 0 bases and 0 bases, with 16 bases remaining between them. The CDR3 covers 17 residues. The V gene's germline CDR1 is SGDLS and CDR2 YYNGEE.